These 16 T cell receptor beta chains originate from one sample sequenced in a study of OX40 agonist ivuxolimab in advanced cancers. Some clones are missing from TCRdb's copy, which holds only in-frame ones; the method was immunoSEQ multiplex PCR. The table lists some 64,000 clones, approximately 81% of them singletons. The material sequenced was CD4+ or CD8+ T cells sorted from blood, taken in a trial of the OX40 agonist ivuxolimab. The source is an adult with an advanced solid tumor such as melanoma, head and neck, liver or kidney cancer.

Here the CDR3 reads CASSSTGTQYGYTF. Written as DNA, the CDR3 is TGTGCCAGCAGTTCCACCGGGACCCAGTATGGCTACACCTTC. The chain employs TRBV6-6 and TRBJ1-2; TRBD1 is a possible D gene (5 bases). CDR3 size: 14 residues. Germline loops: CDR1 MNHNY, CDR2 SVGAGI (reference sequence). V was shortened by 4 bases and J by 5 bases, with 14 bases between the two germline ends.

The V call is TRBV5-4, the J call TRBJ2-7; 8 positions match TRBD1. Trimming at V came to 4 bases and at J to 0 bases, leaving 9 bases not matched to a gene. CDR3 length equals 16 residues. The germline V gene encodes CDR1 SGHNT and CDR2 YYREEE (reference sequence). The CDR3 here is CASSQGAGGSSYEQYF. As DNA, the CDR3 is TGTGCCAGCAGCCAGGGGGCAGGGGGTAGCTCCTACGAGCAGTACTTC.

This clone has a single count. This chain uses TRBV11-2 with TRBJ2-2; D perhaps matches TRBD1 (6 bases). The V end lost 2 bases, the J end lost 6 bases, and 19 bases lay between the germline ends. The CDR3 consists of 17 residues. Germline lookup yields CDR1 SGHAT and CDR2 FQNNGV. The DNA for the CDR3 is TGTGCCAGCAGCTTATTCCCCGGGACACCCGTCGCCGGGGAGCTGTTTTTT. Protein: CASSLFPGTPVAGELFF.

This chain links TRBV5-1 with TRBJ1-4; no reliable D call. CDR1 and CDR2 from the germline V gene are SGHRS and YFSETQ. This CDR3 comprises 17 residues. V lost 5 bases and J 0 bases, leaving 17 bases between the germline ends. The CDR3 sequence: CASSRSGRPTTNEKLFF. Here the CDR3 DNA reads TGCGCCAGCAGTAGATCCGGCAGACCCACAACTAATGAAAAACTGTTTTTT. Variable domain in full (rest from reference TRBV5-1 and TRBJ1-4): KAGVTQTPRYLIKTRGQQVTLSCSPISGHRSVSWYQQTPGQGLQFLFEYFSETQRNKGNFPGRFSGRQFSNSRSEMNVSTLELGDSALYLCASSRSGRPTTNEKLFFGSGTQLSVL.

The chain carries TRBV6-5 and TRBJ2-7; 8 bases map to TRBD2. With V trimmed by 5 bases and J by 1 base, 7 bases remained unmatched. CDR1 is MNHEY, CDR2 SVGAGI, per germline. The CDR3 contains 15 residues. The DNA for the CDR3 is TGTGCCAGCAGTCCCCGGGGGGGGAATTCCTACGAGCAGTACTTC. Translation gives CASSPRGGNSYEQYF.

The chain couples TRBV6-5 to TRBJ1-1; D call uncertain. V was cut by 5 bases and J by 3 bases, with 10 bases left in between. Germline lookup yields CDR1 MNHEY and CDR2 SVGAGI. The CDR3 is made up of 13 amino acids. The CDR3 sequence is CASSPRSDTEAFF. DNA of the CDR3: TGTGCCAGCAGTCCCCGATCGGACACTGAAGCTTTCTTT.

This chain connects TRBV7-9 to TRBJ2-7; tentative D call: TRBD2 (6 bases). V lost 1 base to trimming and J lost 4 bases, with 14 bases between them. The V gene's germline CDR1 is SEHNR and CDR2 FQNEAQ (reference sequence). The CDR3 spans 15 residues. CDR3 sequence (DNA): TGTGCCAGCAGCTTAGTTCCGGGGGTTGGTTACGAGCAGTACTTC. It encodes CASSLVPGVGYEQYF.

The rearrangement joins TRBV7-9 to TRBJ1-4; D remains ambiguous. V lost 7 bases to trimming and J lost 1 base, with 22 bases between them. The CDR3 is 18 amino acids. Germline CDR1 and CDR2: SEHNR and FQNEAQ (reference sequence). The CDR3 loop is CASTFYRGSLGTNEKLFF. In DNA, the CDR3 is TGTGCCAGCACCTTCTACAGAGGCTCTCTCGGAACTAATGAAAAACTGTTTTTT.

The chain combines TRBV5-4 with TRBJ2-1; 9 bases fit TRBD2. The CDR3 totals 16 residues. V dropped 0 bases and J dropped 4; count of bases not matched to a gene: 5. CDR1 SGHNT and CDR2 YYREEE come from the germline V gene (reference sequence). CDR3 loop: CASSLAAGGGYNEQFF. CDR3 coding DNA: TGTGCCAGCAGCTTGGCAGCGGGAGGTGGATACAATGAGCAGTTCTTC.

V usage is TRBV11-2 and J usage is TRBJ2-3; 7 bases are shared with TRBD1. V trimming: 4 bases; J trimming: 2 bases; junction bases outside the gene matches: 3. This CDR3 comprises 14 residues. Germline lookup yields CDR1 SGHAT and CDR2 FQNNGV. For the CDR3, the DNA is TGTGCCAGCAGCTGGGACAGAAACACAGATACGCAGTATTTT. Translating gives CASSWDRNTDTQYF.

The table lists this clone with a count of one. The CDR3: CASSLENTDTQYF. The CDR3 coding sequence is TGTGCCAGCAGCTTAGAGAACACAGATACGCAGTATTTT. The V and J genes are TRBV11-3 and TRBJ2-3; D remains unclear. Per the germline V gene, CDR1 is SGHNT and CDR2 is YENEEA. The CDR3 sequence is 13 residues long. V dropped 0 bases and J dropped 2 bases, with 3 bases sitting between them.

V usage is TRBV7-9 and J usage is TRBJ2-5; D possibly matches TRBD1 or TRBD2 (6 bases each). Germline CDR1 reads SEHNR; CDR2 reads FQNEAQ (reference sequence). CDR3 length equals 16 residues. V lost 5 bases, J lost 0 bases, and 16 bases lay in between. Here the CDR3 DNA reads TGTGCCAGCAGCAACTGGGGGGCGGGAAACCAAGAGACCCAGTACTTC. It specifies CASSNWGAGNQETQYF.

This CDR3 is CASSLPGRGAKTF. The CDR3 DNA reads as TGCGCCAGCAGCCTCCCTGGACGAGGCGCGAAGACCTTC. The chain uses TRBV4-1 and TRBJ1-2; D is ambiguous. CDR1 is MGHRA, CDR2 YSYEKL, per germline. The CDR3 totals 13 residues. V was trimmed by 4 bases and J by 14 bases, leaving 20 bases between them.

This clone was recorded a few times. V and J are TRBV19 and TRBJ2-2; 9 bases map to TRBD2. Per the germline V gene, CDR1 is LNHDA and CDR2 is SQIVND (reference sequence). Trimming at V came to 4 bases and at J to 3 bases, leaving 3 bases not matched to a gene. There are 15 residues in the CDR3. CDR3: CASSTLAGHTGELFF. In nucleotides, the CDR3 is TGTGCCAGTAGTACGCTAGCGGGGCACACCGGGGAGCTGTTTTTT.

The chain has TRBV7-9 and TRBJ1-2; no clear D gene. Germline V gene lookup returns CDR1 SEHNR and CDR2 FQNEAQ (reference sequence). CDR3 size: 12 residues. V lost 2 bases to trimming and J lost 6 bases, with 7 bases between them. CDR3 nucleotides: TGTGCCAGCAGCTTAAACAGCGATGGCTACACCTTC. This encodes CASSLNSDGYTF.

The chain joins TRBV28 to TRBJ2-7; D gene ambiguous. With 1 base removed from V and 5 bases from J, the gap between germline ends came to 12 bases. Germline values: CDR1 MDHEN, CDR2 SYDVKM. This CDR3 has 14 residues. CDR3 bases: TGTGCCAGCAGTTTATACTCGGCGATGGACGAGCAGTACTTC. Translated: CASSLYSAMDEQYF.